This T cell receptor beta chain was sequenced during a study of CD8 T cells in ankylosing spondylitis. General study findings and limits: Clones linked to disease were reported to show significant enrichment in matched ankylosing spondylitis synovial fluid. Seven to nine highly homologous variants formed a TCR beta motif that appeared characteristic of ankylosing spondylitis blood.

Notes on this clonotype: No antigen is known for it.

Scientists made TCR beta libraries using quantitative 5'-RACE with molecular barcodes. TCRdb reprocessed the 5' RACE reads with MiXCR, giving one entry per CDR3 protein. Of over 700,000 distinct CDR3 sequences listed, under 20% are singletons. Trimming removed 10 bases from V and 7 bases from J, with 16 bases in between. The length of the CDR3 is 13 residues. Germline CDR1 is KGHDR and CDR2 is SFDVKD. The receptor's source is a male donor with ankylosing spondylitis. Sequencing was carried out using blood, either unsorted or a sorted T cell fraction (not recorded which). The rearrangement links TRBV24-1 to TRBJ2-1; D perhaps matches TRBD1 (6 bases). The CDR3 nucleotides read TGTGCCACGCAAAACCCACAGGGAAATGAGCAGTTCTTC. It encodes CATQNPQGNEQFF.